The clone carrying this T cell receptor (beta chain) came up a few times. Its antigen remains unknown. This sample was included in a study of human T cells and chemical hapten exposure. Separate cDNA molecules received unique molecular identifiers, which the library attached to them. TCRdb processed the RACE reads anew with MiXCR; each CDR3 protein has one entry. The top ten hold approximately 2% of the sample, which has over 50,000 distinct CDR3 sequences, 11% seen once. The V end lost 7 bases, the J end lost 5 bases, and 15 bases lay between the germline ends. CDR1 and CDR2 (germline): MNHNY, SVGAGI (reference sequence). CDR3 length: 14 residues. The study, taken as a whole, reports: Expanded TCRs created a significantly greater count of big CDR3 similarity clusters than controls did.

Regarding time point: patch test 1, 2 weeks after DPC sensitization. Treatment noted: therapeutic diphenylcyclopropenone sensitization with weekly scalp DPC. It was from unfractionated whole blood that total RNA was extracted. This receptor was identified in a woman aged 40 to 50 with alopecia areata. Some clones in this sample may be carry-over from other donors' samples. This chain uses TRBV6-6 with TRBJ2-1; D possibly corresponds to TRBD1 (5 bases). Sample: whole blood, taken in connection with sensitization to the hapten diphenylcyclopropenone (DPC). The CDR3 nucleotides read TGTGCCAGCACCGAAAACCTGGGGCACAATGAGCAGTTCTTC. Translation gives CASTENLGHNEQFF.